The 32 T cell receptor beta chains listed next were all sequenced from one sample in a study of OX40 agonist ivuxolimab in advanced cancers. Only in-frame clones appear in the TCRdb table, and some are missing; sequencing was by immunoSEQ multiplex PCR. The data contain 81,000 or so clones, more than 75% of them singletons. The sequences come from CD4+ or CD8+ T cells sorted from blood, collected in a trial of the OX40 agonist ivuxolimab. These receptors were collected from an adult with an advanced solid tumor such as melanoma, head and neck, liver or kidney cancer.

The rearrangement links TRBV4-1 to TRBJ1-1; maybe TRBD1 (6 bases). The V and J ends lost 1 base and 0 bases respectively, with 6 bases between them. The germline V gene has CDR1 MGHRA and CDR2 YSYEKL. The CDR3 spans 14 residues. The CDR3 DNA reads TGCGCCAGCAGCCAAGGGACAGTGAACACTGAAGCTTTCTTT. The encoded protein is CASSQGTVNTEAFF.

The chain uses TRBV12-5 and TRBJ1-6, with a tentative D call TRBD1 (6 bases). The CDR3 contains 15 residues. V was cut by 11 bases and J by 9 bases, with 23 bases left in between. The germline gives CDR1 LGHNT, CDR2 FRNRAP. CDR3 protein: CAGLLDQGRLSPLHF. The CDR3 DNA reads TGTGCTGGGCTCCTAGACCAGGGGCGTCTTTCACCCCTCCACTTT. Filled out from reference TRBV12-5 and TRBJ1-6, the complete variable domain reads DARVTQTPRHKVTEMGQEVTMRCQPILGHNTVFWYRQTMMQGLELLAYFRNRAPLDDSGMPKDRFSAEMPDATLATLKIQPSEPRDSAVYFCAGLLDQGRLSPLHFGNGTRLTVT.

The gene calls are TRBV19 and TRBJ2-1; D may correspond to TRBD1 or TRBD2 (6 bases each). The V and J ends lost 0 bases and 5 bases respectively, with 20 bases between them. The CDR3 contains 18 residues. CDR1 is LNHDA and CDR2 is SQIVND in the germline V gene (reference sequence). In DNA form, the CDR3 reads TGTGCCAGTAGTATAGACGGCTCTGGGGGCGGGGCCCACAATGAGCAGTTCTTC. Translation: CASSIDGSGGGAHNEQFF.

The table lists this clone with a count of one. This chain links TRBV6-5 with TRBJ1-6; D ambiguous. Trimming removed 10 bases at V and 6 bases at J, with 13 bases between. Per germline, CDR1 MNHEY and CDR2 SVGAGI. This CDR3 has 13 amino acids. The CDR3 reads CAILEQTNSPLHF. CDR3 bases: TGTGCCATTTTAGAACAGACTAATTCACCCCTCCACTTT.

The chain combines TRBV19 with TRBJ1-5; 9 positions agree with TRBD1. V gave up 5 bases and J gave up 7 bases; unmatched junction bases: 6. Germline values: CDR1 LNHDA, CDR2 SQIVND (reference sequence). The CDR3 length is 14 residues. The CDR3 region is CASSYGTGWQPQHF. The CDR3, as DNA: TGTGCCAGTAGTTATGGGACAGGGTGGCAGCCCCAGCATTTT.

V and J are TRBV6-6 and TRBJ2-2, with D perhaps TRBD2 (5 bases). Germline values: CDR1 MNHNY, CDR2 SVGAGI (reference sequence). The CDR3 has 15 amino acids. Trimming removed 4 bases at V and 4 bases at J, with 13 bases between. CDR3 DNA sequence: TGTGCCAGCAGTTGGGCTAGCCAAGGCACCGGGGAGCTGTTTTTT. It yields the protein CASSWASQGTGELFF.

There are a few counts of this clone. The V and J genes are TRBV15 and TRBJ1-2; D not certain. CDR1 is LNHNV and CDR2 is YYDKDF in the germline V gene (reference sequence). Deletions cut 1 base from V and 8 bases from J, with 11 bases between. The CDR3 extends over 13 amino acids. CDR3 amino acids: CATSRGWLPGYTF. Written as DNA, the CDR3 is TGTGCCACCAGCAGAGGATGGCTCCCGGGCTACACCTTC.

J is TRBJ2-3 and V is TRBV5-1; D is perhaps TRBD1 (5 bases). The CDR3 runs to 16 residues. V was pared by 4 bases and J by 2 bases, with 17 bases between. The germline V gene encodes CDR1 SGHRS and CDR2 YFSETQ. The CDR3 loop reads CASSLGAQGNTDTQYF. The DNA for the CDR3 is TGCGCCAGCAGCCTCGGCGCCCAGGGTAACACAGATACGCAGTATTTT.

The chain combines TRBV7-2 with TRBJ1-6; TRBD1 agrees at 8 bases. The ends lost 4 bases at V and 13 bases at J; junction bases unmatched: 9. This CDR3 is 14 amino acids long. Germline CDR1 and CDR2: SGHTA and FQGNSA. The CDR3 sequence: CASSSDRGPFPLHF. The CDR3 region has the DNA TGTGCCAGCAGCTCCGACAGGGGTCCCTTCCCCCTCCACTTT.

Only a few counts were recorded for this clone. The CDR3 ends on some other residue instead of the conserved phenylalanine or tryptophan, so this is likely a read error. This chain uses TRBV7-9 with TRBJ1-6; D may be TRBD1 (5 bases). Germline CDR1 reads SEHNR; CDR2 reads FQNEAQ (reference sequence). The CDR3 extends over 16 amino acids. V lost 2 bases and J 8 bases, leaving 16 bases between the germline ends. The CDR3 nucleotides are TGTGCCAGCAGCTTAAGCGCGGGGGGAATTGATTCACCCCTCCACCTT. Its protein is CASSLSAGGIDSPLHL.

The chain links TRBV6-1 to TRBJ1-2; 8 positions agree with TRBD1. The CDR3 has 15 amino acids. Per the germline V gene, CDR1 is MNHNS and CDR2 is SASEGT. Germline trimming cut 3 bases from V and 8 bases from J; bases unmatched to any gene: 11. CDR3 sequence: CASSDQGAIARGYTF. In DNA form, the CDR3 reads TGTGCCAGCAGTGATCAGGGGGCGATTGCGAGGGGCTACACCTTC.

The chain uses TRBV28 and TRBJ2-4; 8 positions agree with TRBD2. The J segment lost 2 bases and the V segment lost 6 bases, leaving 9 bases of the junction unmatched. CDR3 size: 16 residues. The germline V gene has CDR1 MDHEN and CDR2 SYDVKM. CDR3 bases: TGTGCCAGCAGGGCAAGCGGGGGAGGGACCAAAAACATTCAGTACTTC. Translated, it gives CASRASGGGTKNIQYF.

V usage is TRBV4-3 and J usage is TRBJ1-5; D unresolved. The germline CDR1 and CDR2 sequences are LGHNA and YSLEER. V was shortened by 3 bases and J by 2 bases, with 11 bases between the two germline ends. This CDR3 is 15 amino acids long. The CDR3 DNA sequence: TGCGCCAGCAGCCAGGAGGCTAGAGGCAATCAGCCCCAGCATTTT. It yields the protein CASSQEARGNQPQHF.

The chain combines TRBV6-5 with TRBJ1-1; D uncertain. Trimming shortened V by 4 bases and J by 3 bases, and 12 bases separated the two germline ends. Germline-derived CDR1 and CDR2 are MNHEY and SVGAGI. The CDR3 covers 14 residues. This CDR3 is CASSLRRRDTEAFF. CDR3 coding DNA: TGTGCCAGCAGTTTAAGGAGGAGGGACACTGAAGCTTTCTTT.

The chain couples TRBV7-8 to TRBJ1-3; D not resolved. The V end lost 4 bases, the J end lost 2 bases, and 15 bases lay between the germline ends. The CDR3 is made up of 16 amino acids. Germline CDR1 reads SGHVS; CDR2 reads FQNEAQ. CDR3 loop: CASSSGLRQTGNTIYF. In nucleotides, the CDR3 is TGTGCCAGCAGCTCCGGCCTTCGGCAAACTGGAAACACCATATATTTT.

The CDR3 sequence is CASRLARRGTSYNEQFF. In DNA, the CDR3 is TGTGCAAGTCGCTTAGCGCGGCGGGGGACCTCCTACAATGAGCAGTTCTTC. The gene calls are TRBV12-2 and TRBJ2-1; the table's D call, TRBD2, has no DNA check behind it. TRBV12-2 is reported as a pseudogene. The CDR3 contains 17 residues.

The V gene is TRBV7-3, the J gene TRBJ2-2, with a tentative D call TRBD2 (7 bases). CDR1 and CDR2 from the germline V gene are SGHTA and FQGTGA. V was trimmed by 7 bases and J by 4 bases, leaving 16 bases between them. This CDR3 is 15 amino acids long. The CDR3 loop reads CASTWGGPGTGELFF. CDR3 DNA sequence: TGTGCCAGCACCTGGGGGGGCCCGGGCACCGGGGAGCTGTTTTTT.

This chain connects TRBV23-1 to TRBJ2-2, with D possibly being TRBD2 (5 bases). TRBV23-1 is treated as an ORF (open reading frame) with a function not yet certain. This CDR3 has 13 amino acids. V was clipped by 10 bases and J by 6 bases, with 15 bases between them. In nucleotides, the CDR3 is TGCGCCATTTCGAGGGCGCGGGCCGGGGAGCTGTTTTTT. Translating it yields CAISRARAGELFF.

This clone has only one observation. The CDR3 region has the DNA TGTGCCAGCAGCTTGGGGCTGGGACTGGCTTTCTTT. As protein: CASSLGLGLAFF. The chain employs TRBV5-8 and TRBJ1-1; tentative D call: TRBD1 (5 bases). The CDR3 totals 12 residues. Trimming shortened V by 0 bases and J by 11 bases, and 11 bases separated the two germline ends. The germline V gene has CDR1 SGHTS and CDR2 YDEGEE.

Regarding this clone: The conserved phenylalanine or tryptophan normally closing the CDR3 is absent here, so this likely arose from a read error. The J gene is TRBJ1-6, the V gene TRBV6-1; the D is unclear. The V and J ends lost 7 bases and 0 bases respectively, with 10 bases between them. CDR1 MNHNS and CDR2 SASEGT come from the germline V gene. The CDR3 loop spans 15 amino acids. The CDR3 sequence: CASTAGNSYNSPLHL. Written as DNA, the CDR3 is TGTGCCAGCACCGCAGGAAACTCCTATAATTCACCCCTCCACCTT.

The chain uses TRBV19 and TRBJ1-5; D not resolved. Deletions cut 3 bases from V and 6 bases from J, with 15 bases between. The CDR3 spans 15 residues. In germline, CDR1 is LNHDA, CDR2 SQIVND (reference sequence). The CDR3 is CASSINRGYPQPQHF. In DNA form, the CDR3 reads TGTGCCAGTAGTATCAATCGAGGGTACCCTCAGCCCCAGCATTTT.

CDR3 sequence reads: CASSFTGLNEKLFF. The CDR3 nucleotides read TGTGCCAGCAGCTTCACAGGGCTAAATGAAAAACTGTTTTTT. V and J are TRBV11-2 and TRBJ1-4; tentative D call: TRBD1 (6 bases). Germline V gene sequence: CDR1 SGHAT, CDR2 FQNNGV. This CDR3 has 14 residues. V was shortened by 3 bases and J by 5 bases, with 10 bases between the two germline ends.

This clone was seen only a few times. V and J are TRBV29-1 and TRBJ1-2; a possible D gene is TRBD1 (5 bases). Germline CDR1 is SQVTM and CDR2 is ANQGSEA. The CDR3 has 13 amino acids. Trimming took 1 base from V and 4 from J, leaving 10 bases between them. This CDR3 reads CSVEGAGGYGYTF. The CDR3 coding sequence is TGCAGCGTTGAAGGAGCCGGGGGCTATGGCTACACCTTC.

The V and J genes are TRBV5-5 and TRBJ2-4, with D perhaps TRBD1 (8 bases). V was clipped by 4 bases and J by 9 bases, with 26 bases between them. In germline, CDR1 is SGHKS, CDR2 YYEKEE (reference sequence). This CDR3 is 17 amino acids long. The CDR3 region has the DNA TGTGCCAGCAGCGGGCCGGGAGGACAGGGCATTTCTGGCATTCAGTACTTC. This sequence encodes CASSGPGGQGISGIQYF.

V gene TRBV5-5 combines with J gene TRBJ2-7; tentative D call: TRBD2 (5 bases). Germline V gene sequence: CDR1 SGHKS, CDR2 YYEKEE (reference sequence). The CDR3 covers 15 residues. Trimming took 0 bases from V and 4 from J, leaving 14 bases between them. This CDR3 is CASSLGTGNRYEQYF. CDR3 coding DNA: TGTGCCAGCAGCTTGGGGACTGGGAACCGTTACGAGCAGTACTTC.

The chain joins TRBV19 to TRBJ1-1; 9 positions agree with TRBD1. Germline assignment: CDR1 LNHDA and CDR2 SQIVND (reference sequence). The CDR3 totals 14 residues. The trim removed 4 bases at V and 4 bases at J, leaving 4 bases unmatched. The CDR3 here is CASSRTGAGTEAFF. The DNA of the CDR3 is TGTGCCAGTAGTAGGACAGGGGCGGGCACTGAAGCTTTCTTT.

This chain joins TRBV7-7 and TRBJ2-5; 7 nucleotides align to TRBD2. Germline values: CDR1 SSHAT, CDR2 FNYEAQ (reference sequence). J was trimmed by 2 bases and V by 8 bases; bases with no gene match: 5. CDR3 length: 13 residues. The CDR3: CASGGGPQETQYF. The CDR3 coding sequence is TGTGCCAGCGGGGGGGGACCACAAGAGACCCAGTACTTC. The entire variable domain, with the rest obtained from reference TRBV7-7 and TRBJ2-5, is as follows: GAGVSQSPRYKVTKRGQDVTLRCDPISSHATLYWYQQALGQGPEFLTYFNYEAQPDKSGLPSDRFSAERPEGSISTLTIQRTEQRDSAMYRCASGGGPQETQYFGPGTRLLVL.

This clone was observed a single time. This chain joins TRBV7-3 and TRBJ2-3, with no clear D. The V end was cut by 5 bases, the J end by 2 bases, with 8 bases between. The CDR3 covers 13 residues. The germline V gene encodes CDR1 SGHTA and CDR2 FQGTGA. As DNA, the CDR3 is TGTGCCAGCAGCAGAGGCTACACAGATACGCAGTATTTT. Amino acids: CASSRGYTDTQYF.

The rearrangement uses TRBV6-6 and TRBJ2-3; D possibly matches TRBD1 or TRBD2 (5 bases each). This CDR3 has 15 amino acids. CDR1 MNHNY and CDR2 SVGAGI come from the germline V gene (reference sequence). V was shortened by 2 bases and J by 1 base, with 10 bases between the two germline ends. The chain's CDR3 is CASSYGVGGTDTQYF. The CDR3 region has the DNA TGTGCCAGCAGTTACGGGGTGGGGGGCACAGATACGCAGTATTTT.

On this clone: Other DNA sequences in the same sample also yield this CDR3. V gene TRBV7-2 combines with J gene TRBJ1-1; perhaps TRBD1 as D (6 bases). This CDR3 contains 13 residues. V gave up 3 bases and J gave up 4 bases, with 9 bases separating them. Germline V gene sequence: CDR1 SGHTA, CDR2 FQGNSA. The CDR3 nucleotides are TGTGCCAGCAGCTTCAGGGGAAGCACTGAAGCTTTCTTT. Translation gives CASSFRGSTEAFF.

This rearrangement joins TRBV6-6 to TRBJ2-7; tentatively, D is TRBD2 (5 bases). The CDR3 is 13 amino acids. The V end was cut by 5 bases, the J end by 0 bases, with 8 bases between. Germline V gives CDR1 MNHNY, CDR2 SVGAGI (reference sequence). The CDR3 DNA reads TGTGCCAGCAGTAAAGGGAGCTCCTACGAGCAGTACTTC. It specifies CASSKGSSYEQYF.

V gene TRBV6-5 combines with J gene TRBJ2-7, with a possible D match to TRBD1 (6 bases). V was clipped by 6 bases and J by 2 bases, with 14 bases between them. The CDR3 consists of 14 residues. The germline CDR1 and CDR2 sequences are MNHEY and SVGAGI. The CDR3 reads CASRGNRAPYEQYF. CDR3 nucleotides: TGTGCCAGCAGGGGCAACAGGGCACCCTACGAGCAGTACTTC.